These T cell receptor beta chains were read from a single sample in a study of early T cells in non-severe SARS-CoV-2 infection. TCRdb reprocessed the 5' RACE reads with MiXCR, giving one entry per CDR3 protein. The sample shows about 86,000 distinct CDR3 sequences, approximately 15% of them seen only once. The source material was whole blood. These receptor sequences come from an adult who was a healthcare worker with PCR-confirmed SARS-CoV-2 infection or an uninfected control (not recorded which). CDR3s include the opening cysteine and the closing phenylalanine or tryptophan. The D gene is left open where the match is weak. A row's size may be missing; if present it is once, few, many or a size class.

TRBJ2-5,16,TRBD2,TRBV7-2,once,CASSRSGTSGRETQYF,TGTGCCAGCAGCCGCTCCGGGACTAGCGGGAGAGAGACCCAGTACTTC
TRBJ2-3,12,-,TRBV2,-,CASSEREDTQYF,TGTGCCAGCAGTGAAAGGGAAGATACGCAGTATTTT
TRBJ2-7,14,TRBD1,TRBV15,-,CATSTGQGAYEQYF,TGTGCCACCAGCACGGGACAGGGGGCCTACGAGCAGTACTTC
TRBJ2-6,16,-,TRBV7-3,-,CASAASGTYGANVLTF,TGTGCCAGCGCGGCTTCTGGGACTTATGGGGCCAACGTCCTGACCTTC
TRBJ2-4,16,-,TRBV5-6,-,CASVRAAALDKNIQYF,TGTGCCAGCGTCCGGGCAGCCGCCCTGGACAAAAACATTCAGTACTTC
TRBJ1-1,15,TRBD1,TRBV11-2,-,CASRTYRGKRAEAFF,TGTGCCAGCAGAACATACAGGGGGAAGAGAGCTGAAGCTTTCTTT
TRBJ2-6,17,-,TRBV3-1,-,CASRGDFPGSGANVLTF,TGTGCCAGCAGGGGGGACTTCCCGGGCTCTGGGGCCAACGTCCTGACTTTC
TRBJ2-1,18,TRBD2,TRBV2,-,CASTLPRTTSGRANEQFF,TGTGCCAGCACCCTACCAAGGACAACTAGCGGGAGGGCCAATGAGCAGTTCTTC
TRBJ2-7,16,TRBD1,TRBV7-2,-,CASSRTGTGGFYEQYF,TGTGCCAGCAGCCGAACCGGGACAGGGGGATTCTACGAGCAGTACTTC
TRBJ2-1,12,-,TRBV2,few,CASSPDYNEQFF,TGTGCCAGCAGTCCAGACTACAATGAGCAGTTCTTC
TRBJ2-2,14,TRBD1,TRBV29-1,-,CSVELGRIQGELFF,TGCAGCGTTGAACTCGGACGAATTCAGGGGGAGCTTTTTTTT
TRBJ2-5,15,-,TRBV28,-,CASSSTSLGQETQYF,TGTGCCAGCAGCTCGACCTCTCTGGGGCAAGAGACCCAGTACTTC
TRBJ1-1,14,-,TRBV29-1,-,CSVDQFGGDTEAFF,TGCAGCGTTGATCAGTTCGGTGGGGACACTGAAGCTTTCTTT
TRBJ2-7,14,-,TRBV12-5,few,CASGVSGRPLEQYF,TGTGCTAGTGGTGTCTCGGGACGGCCCCTTGAGCAGTACTTC
TRBJ2-1,15,TRBD1,TRBV6-5,-,CASTSQGALVNEQFF,TGTGCCAGCACCTCCCAGGGGGCTCTAGTGAATGAGCAGTTCTTC
TRBJ1-2,14,TRBD1,TRBV7-9,few,CASSSQQGGYGYTF,TGTGCCAGCAGCTCTCAGCAGGGGGGCTATGGCTACACCTTC
TRBJ2-7,13,TRBD1,TRBV11-2,few,CASSYGDRYEQYF,TGTGCCAGCAGCTACGGGGACAGATACGAGCAGTACTTC
TRBJ1-1,15,-,TRBV5-1,-,CASSSEGARGAEAFF,TGCGCCAGCAGCTCGGAAGGGGCGCGAGGCGCTGAAGCTTTCTTT